This T cell receptor beta chain was sequenced during a study of blood T cell repertoires in COVID-19. Whole-study context: Acute-phase and convalescent COVID-19 samples originated in the United States, Italy and Spain. From T cells, B-cell-depleted T cells, or PBMCs came the material, which was cDNA or gDNA.

Methods used by the authors: It was from reference gene primer amplification that nucleated cell counts were estimated. TCRdb keeps only in-frame clones here, not all; method: immunoSEQ multiplex PCR. V and J calls and clone size are those listed in that table; D and trimming were worked out from the DNA. The top ten clones hold about 2.9% of a sample with 200,000 or so clones, more than 65% of them seen once. The CDR3 length is 14 residues. Germline CDR1 MNHEY, CDR2 SMNVEV (reference sequence). J was trimmed by 7 bases and V by 6 bases; bases with no gene match: 9. The receptor's source is a woman aged 30 to 39 who had recovered from COVID-19. The sample taken for sequencing was peripheral blood. The chain recombines TRBV27 with TRBJ1-5; 7 bases fit TRBD1. In DNA form, the CDR3 reads TGTGCCAGCAGCCCTACAGGGGATGGACAGCCCCAGCATTTT. It encodes CASSPTGDGQPQHF.